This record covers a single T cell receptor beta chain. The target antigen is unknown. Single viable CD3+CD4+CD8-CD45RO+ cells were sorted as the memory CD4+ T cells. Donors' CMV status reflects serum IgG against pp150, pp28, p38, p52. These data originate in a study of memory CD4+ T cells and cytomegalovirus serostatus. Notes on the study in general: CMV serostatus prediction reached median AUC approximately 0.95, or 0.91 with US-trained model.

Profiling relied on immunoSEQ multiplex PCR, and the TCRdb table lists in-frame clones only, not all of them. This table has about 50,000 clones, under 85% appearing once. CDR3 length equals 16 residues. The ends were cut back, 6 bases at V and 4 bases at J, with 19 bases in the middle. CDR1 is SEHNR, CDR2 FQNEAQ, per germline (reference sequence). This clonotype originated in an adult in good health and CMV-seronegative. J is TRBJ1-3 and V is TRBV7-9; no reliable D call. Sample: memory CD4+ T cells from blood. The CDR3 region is CASSQSPRASGNTIYF. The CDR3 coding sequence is TGTGCCAGCAGTCAATCACCGAGGGCCTCCGGAAACACCATATATTTT. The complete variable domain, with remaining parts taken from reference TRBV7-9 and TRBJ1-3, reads DTGVSQNPRHKITKRGQNVTFRCDPISEHNRLYWYRQTLGQGPEFLTYFQNEAQLEKSRLLSDRFSAERPKGSFSTLEIQRTEQGDSAMYLCASSQSPRASGNTIYFGEGSWLTVV.